In this sample, the clone carrying this T cell receptor (beta chain) turned up a few times. The antigen is not known. Trimming cost V 4 bases and J 5 bases, with 15 bases left between them. The CDR3 contains 15 residues. CDR1 and CDR2 (germline): SGHTA, FQGTGA. The data originate from a study of beta chain features in type 1 diabetes. Study-level results: Cells that show high TCR expression could be over-represented by cDNA sequencing. PCR might preferentially amplify shorter templates, equally in patients and controls. There was a moderate but significant shortening of TCRB CDR3s in all four CD4+ subsets of Type 1 diabetes patients. Junctions at VDJ sites from type 1 diabetes patients had fewer insertions and more deletions.

The authors reverse transcribed all of the isolated RNA, so sequencing captured expressed TCRB transcripts. Measured with immunoSEQ multiplex PCR; TCRdb has only the in-frame clones, and not every one. Among around 150,000 clones listed, 8.5% to 10% were seen once. V usage is TRBV7-3 and J usage is TRBJ2-1, with a possible D match to TRBD2 (7 bases). The sample comprised central memory CD4+ T cells from blood. This clonotype was obtained from a woman younger than 45 with type 1 diabetes. CDR3 region: CASSSLGGADNEQFF. CDR3 in DNA: TGTGCCAGCAGCTCCCTGGGGGGGGCGGACAATGAGCAGTTCTTC.